The 14 T cell receptor beta chains given below trace back to one sample, sequenced in a study of naive and memory T cell subsets. Two oligonucleotides, mixed equimolar, formed the beta constant-region primer covering TRBC1 and TRBC2. Nested alpha and beta constant-region primers with the SP2 primer drove four PCR rounds on ligated cDNA. TCRdb re-called the UMI-ligation and nested PCR reads with MiXCR, one entry per CDR3 protein. The sample has under 35,000 distinct CDR3 sequences; 18% are singletons. Sequenced: effector memory CD4+ T cells from blood. Subset here: effector memory, CD45RA- CD27-. These receptors were obtained from a human donor in good health.

The rearrangement links TRBV7-2 to TRBJ2-1; 9 nucleotides line up with TRBD1. There are 15 residues in the CDR3. Germline values: CDR1 SGHTA, CDR2 FQGNSA. V was clipped by 4 bases and J by 8 bases; unmatched bases: 9. The CDR3 nucleotides are TGTGCCAGCAGCTCGAGACAGGGGGGTAGAGATGAGCAGTTCTTC. Translated, it gives CASSSRQGGRDEQFF.

The chain recombines TRBV7-2 with TRBJ2-2, with unresolved D. Germline-derived CDR1 and CDR2 are SGHTA and FQGNSA. This CDR3 spans 15 amino acids. With 7 bases removed from V and 0 bases from J, the gap between germline ends came to 12 bases. The CDR3, as DNA: TGTGCCAGCACCCTTAGGTCAACGAACACCGGGGAGCTGTTTTTT. It specifies CASTLRSTNTGELFF.

This clonotype was seen ten or more times. The gene calls are TRBV2 and TRBJ1-5, with TRBD1 matching over 9 bases. Germline V gene data show CDR1 as SNHLY and CDR2 as FYNNEI. The length of the CDR3 is 14 residues. V gave up 6 bases and J gave up 2 bases; unmatched junction bases: 2. CDR3 DNA: TGTGCCAGCAGACAGGGGGCACGCAATCAGCCCCAGCATTTT. Translated, it gives CASRQGARNQPQHF.

The chain joins TRBV19 to TRBJ1-2; no definite D call. The CDR3 loop spans 13 amino acids. Germline CDR1 is LNHDA and CDR2 is SQIVND (reference sequence). Trimming shortened V by 6 bases and J by 8 bases, and 16 bases separated the two germline ends. The CDR3 DNA reads as TGTGCCAGTAGCCTTGGACCGGTTCGGGGCTACACCTTC. This sequence encodes CASSLGPVRGYTF.

The chain employs TRBV20-1 and TRBJ1-1; 10 nucleotides match TRBD1. The CDR3 spans 15 residues. Germline trimming cut 4 bases from V and 0 bases from J; bases unmatched to any gene: 5. CDR1 DFQATT and CDR2 SNEGSKA come from the germline V gene (reference sequence). CDR3 protein: CSAKRTGGMNTEAFF. DNA for the CDR3: TGCAGTGCTAAAAGGACAGGGGGAATGAACACTGAAGCTTTCTTT.

This clonotype was seen only a few times. The chain has TRBV7-9 and TRBJ1-1; no reliable D call. Germline V lookup: CDR1 SEHNR, CDR2 FQNEAQ (reference sequence). The CDR3 sequence is 12 residues long. V gave up 2 bases and J gave up 0 bases, with 1 base separating them. DNA for the CDR3: TGTGCCAGCAGCTTAATGAACACTGAAGCTTTCTTT. This encodes CASSLMNTEAFF.

The rearrangement uses TRBV20-1 and TRBJ2-2; a possible D gene is TRBD2 (6 bases). The V end lost 6 bases, the J end lost 7 bases, and 21 bases lay between the germline ends. Per the germline V gene, CDR1 is DFQATT and CDR2 is SNEGSKA (reference sequence). This CDR3 region has 15 residues. The CDR3 here is CSAHTRSGTHGELFF. CDR3 sequence (DNA): TGCAGTGCCCACACGAGGTCGGGGACTCACGGGGAGCTGTTTTTT.

By sample share, this clonotype is medium-sized (0.01 to 0.1%). The V gene is TRBV20-1, the J gene TRBJ2-1; 9 nucleotides agree with TRBD2. The CDR3 runs to 18 residues. Germline V gene lookup returns CDR1 DFQATT and CDR2 SNEGSKA (reference sequence). V trimming: 3 bases; J trimming: 8 bases; junction bases outside the gene matches: 20. CDR3 sequence: CSASSSLVPGGRAHEQFF. As DNA, the CDR3 is TGCAGTGCTAGTTCTTCTCTCGTCCCCGGCGGGAGGGCCCATGAGCAGTTCTTC.

This clonotype has just a few counts. V and J are TRBV5-5 and TRBJ2-5; D is possibly TRBD1 or TRBD2 (5 bases each). Trimming left V 0 bases short and J 5 bases short, with 11 bases between. The germline V gene encodes CDR1 SGHKS and CDR2 YYEKEE (reference sequence). The CDR3 runs to 14 residues. This CDR3 is CASSLEGTGETQYF. CDR3 sequence (DNA): TGTGCCAGCAGCTTGGAAGGGACCGGGGAGACCCAGTACTTC.

This clonotype has a count of ten or more. The V gene is TRBV7-9, the J gene TRBJ1-1; 9 bases line up with TRBD1. The V segment lost 5 bases and the J segment 0 bases; nucleotides outside the gene matches: 10. This CDR3 has 17 amino acids. Germline V gene data show CDR1 as SEHNR and CDR2 as FQNEAQ (reference sequence). CDR3 amino acids: CASSNTGGIGVNTEAFF. In DNA form, the CDR3 reads TGTGCCAGCAGCAACACAGGGGGCATCGGGGTGAACACTGAAGCTTTCTTT.

This clonotype was detected ten times or more. The V and J genes are TRBV20-1 and TRBJ2-1; D tentatively reads TRBD1 or TRBD2 (5 bases each). The V end was cut by 5 bases, the J end by 7 bases, with 18 bases between. There are 14 residues in the CDR3. CDR1 is DFQATT and CDR2 is SNEGSKA in the germline V gene (reference sequence). The DNA for the CDR3 is TGCAGTGCTGGGAGAGGGGTCCTGGGGAATGAGCAGTTCTTC. Translated: CSAGRGVLGNEQFF.

By its share, this clonotype is medium-sized (0.01 to 0.1%). This sequence joins TRBV20-1 and TRBJ1-5; TRBD1 matches at 10 bases. Trimming removed 5 bases from V and 7 bases from J; junction bases left unmatched: 8. Germline V gene sequence: CDR1 DFQATT, CDR2 SNEGSKA (reference sequence). CDR3 length equals 14 residues. The CDR3 DNA is TGCAGTGCTGGCATGACAGGGGGCAGGCAGCCCCAGCATTTT. Protein product: CSAGMTGGRQPQHF.

V gene TRBV25-1 combines with J gene TRBJ2-7, with 11 bases that match TRBD1. The CDR3 loop spans 13 amino acids. Germline assignment: CDR1 MGHDK and CDR2 SYGVNS. V shed 9 bases and J 9 bases; nucleotides not matched to a gene: 10. The CDR3 DNA follows: TGTGCCAGTGGGGGACAGGGGGTCGCCGGGCAGTACTTC. Protein product: CASGGQGVAGQYF.

The chain is built from TRBV12-3 or TRBV12-4 and TRBJ1-3; D gene uncertain. V lost 1 base to trimming and J lost 4 bases, with 8 bases between them. The CDR3 has 14 amino acids. CDR3 bases: TGTGCCAGCAGTTTAGGTCCCGGAGGAAACACCATATATTTT. This gives the protein CASSLGPGGNTIYF.